This T cell receptor beta chain derives from a study of blood T cell repertoires in COVID-19. Study at large: The United States, Italy and Spain were the sources of the acute and convalescent COVID-19 samples.

The CDR3 sequence is 18 residues long. CDR1 and CDR2 (germline): SGHRS, YFSETQ. The V and J ends lost 0 bases and 4 bases, in that order; junction bases with no gene match: 9. Authors' analysis steps: The authors estimated nucleated cell counts from reference gene primer amplification. Sequencing was performed with immunoSEQ multiplex PCR; in TCRdb, only in-frame clones are kept and a portion is missing. Clonal size and the V and J genes are those of that table, whereas D and trimming came from the DNA. This table has 150,000 to 190,000 clones, approximately 80% appearing once. The sequence was obtained from a man between 60 and 70 years old with acute or convalescent COVID-19. The chain has TRBV5-1 and TRBJ2-6; 8 bases are a match to TRBD2. Material for sequencing was peripheral blood. CDR3 sequence reads: CASSLERGISSGANVLTF. DNA of the CDR3: TGCGCCAGCAGCTTGGAGCGGGGGATCTCAAGCGGGGCCAACGTCCTGACTTTC.